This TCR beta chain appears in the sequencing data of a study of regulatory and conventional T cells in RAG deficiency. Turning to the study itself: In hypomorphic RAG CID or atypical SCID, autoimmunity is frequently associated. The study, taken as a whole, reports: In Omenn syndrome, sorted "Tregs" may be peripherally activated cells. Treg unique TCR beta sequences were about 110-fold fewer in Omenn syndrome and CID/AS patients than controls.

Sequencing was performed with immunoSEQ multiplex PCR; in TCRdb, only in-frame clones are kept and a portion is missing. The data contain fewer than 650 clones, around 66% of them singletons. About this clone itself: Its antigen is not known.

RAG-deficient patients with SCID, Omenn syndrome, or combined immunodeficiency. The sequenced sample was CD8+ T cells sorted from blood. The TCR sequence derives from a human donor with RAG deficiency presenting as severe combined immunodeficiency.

CDR3 protein: CASSVYSGYEQYF. The DNA for the CDR3 is TGTGCCAGCAGCGTATATTCAGGGTACGAGCAGTACTTC. J is TRBJ2-7 and V is TRBV9; perhaps TRBD1 as D (5 bases). Germline V gives CDR1 SGDLS, CDR2 YYNGEE. Trimming cost V 1 base and J 4 bases, with 9 bases left between them. The CDR3 runs to 13 residues.